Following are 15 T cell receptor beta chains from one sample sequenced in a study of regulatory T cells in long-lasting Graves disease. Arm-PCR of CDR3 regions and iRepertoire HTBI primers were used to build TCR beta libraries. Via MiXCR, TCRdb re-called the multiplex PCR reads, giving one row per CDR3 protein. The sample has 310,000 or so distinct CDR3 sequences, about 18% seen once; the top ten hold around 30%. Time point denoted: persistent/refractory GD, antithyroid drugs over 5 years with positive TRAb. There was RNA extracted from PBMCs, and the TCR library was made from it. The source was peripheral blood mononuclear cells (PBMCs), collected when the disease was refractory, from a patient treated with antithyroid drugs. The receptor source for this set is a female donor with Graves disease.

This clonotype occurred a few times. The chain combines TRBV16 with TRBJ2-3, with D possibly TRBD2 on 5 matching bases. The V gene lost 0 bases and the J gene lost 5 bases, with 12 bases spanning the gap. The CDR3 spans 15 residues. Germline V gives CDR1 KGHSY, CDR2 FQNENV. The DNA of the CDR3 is TGTGCCAGCAGCCAATCGAGAATCGGGAAAGATACGCAGTATTTT. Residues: CASSQSRIGKDTQYF.

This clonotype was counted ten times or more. As DNA, the CDR3 is TGTGCCAGCAGACGTCTTAGGACCGGGATGAACGAGCAGTACTTC. Residues: CASRRLRTGMNEQYF. The V call is TRBV11-2, the J call TRBJ2-7; a weak D match, TRBD2 (5 bases). Trimming cost V 6 bases and J 5 bases, with 20 bases left between them. The germline V gene encodes CDR1 SGHAT and CDR2 FQNNGV. The CDR3 spans 15 residues.

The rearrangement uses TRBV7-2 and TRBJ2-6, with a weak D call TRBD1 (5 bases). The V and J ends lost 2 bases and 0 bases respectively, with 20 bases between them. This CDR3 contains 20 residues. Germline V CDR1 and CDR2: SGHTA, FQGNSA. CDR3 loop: CASSLWGFVSTPSGANVLTF. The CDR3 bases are TGTGCCAGCAGCTTATGGGGCTTTGTATCCACCCCCTCTGGGGCCAACGTCCTGACTTTC.

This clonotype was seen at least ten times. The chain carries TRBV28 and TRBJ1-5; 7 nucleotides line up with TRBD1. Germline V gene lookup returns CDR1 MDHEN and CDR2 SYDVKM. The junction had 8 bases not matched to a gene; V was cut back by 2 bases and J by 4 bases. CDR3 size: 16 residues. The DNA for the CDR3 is TGTGCCAGCAGTTTAGTCCACAGGGGCACGAATCAGCCCCAGCATTTT. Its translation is CASSLVHRGTNQPQHF.

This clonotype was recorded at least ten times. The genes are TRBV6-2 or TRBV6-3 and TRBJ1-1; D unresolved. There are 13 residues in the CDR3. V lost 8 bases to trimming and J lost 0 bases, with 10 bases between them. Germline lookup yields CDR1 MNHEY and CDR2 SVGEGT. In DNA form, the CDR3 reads TGTGCCAGCGGAGAGCATTTGAACACTGAAGCTTTCTTT. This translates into CASGEHLNTEAFF.

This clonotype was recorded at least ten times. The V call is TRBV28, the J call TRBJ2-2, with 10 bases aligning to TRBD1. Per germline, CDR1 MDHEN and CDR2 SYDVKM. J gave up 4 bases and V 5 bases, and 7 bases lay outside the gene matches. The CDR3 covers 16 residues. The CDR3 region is CASSGTGTGVTGELFF. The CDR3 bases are TGTGCCAGCAGTGGTACCGGGACAGGGGTCACCGGGGAGCTGTTTTTT.

This chain's CDR3 is CATRPHSAGGVYGYTF. The DNA for the CDR3 is TGCGCCACCCGACCCCACAGCGCAGGGGGCGTCTATGGCTACACCTTC. The V gene is TRBV10-2, the J gene TRBJ1-2, with 8 bases identical to TRBD1. Trimming took 10 bases from V and 4 from J; bases not matched to a gene: 17. Germline values: CDR1 WSHSY, CDR2 SAAADI. CDR3 length equals 16 residues.

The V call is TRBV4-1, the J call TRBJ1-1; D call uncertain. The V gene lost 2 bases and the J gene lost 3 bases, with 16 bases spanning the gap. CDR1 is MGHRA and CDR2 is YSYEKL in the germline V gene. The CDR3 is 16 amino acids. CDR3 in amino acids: CASSQKPSIRDTEAFF. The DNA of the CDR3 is TGCGCCAGCAGCCAAAAACCAAGTATACGCGACACTGAAGCTTTCTTT.

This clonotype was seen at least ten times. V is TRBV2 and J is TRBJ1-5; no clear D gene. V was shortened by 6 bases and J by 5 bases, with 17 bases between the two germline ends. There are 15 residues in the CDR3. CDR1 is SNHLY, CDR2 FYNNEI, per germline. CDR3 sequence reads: CASRSPQGWDQPQHF. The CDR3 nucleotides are TGTGCCAGCAGATCCCCCCAAGGATGGGATCAGCCCCAGCATTTT.

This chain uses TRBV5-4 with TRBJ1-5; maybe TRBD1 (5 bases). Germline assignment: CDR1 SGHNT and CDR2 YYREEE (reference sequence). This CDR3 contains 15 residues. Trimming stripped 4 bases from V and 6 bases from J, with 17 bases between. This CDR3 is CASSEGPRDAQPQHF. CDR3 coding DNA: TGTGCCAGCAGCGAAGGACCAAGGGACGCTCAGCCCCAGCATTTT.

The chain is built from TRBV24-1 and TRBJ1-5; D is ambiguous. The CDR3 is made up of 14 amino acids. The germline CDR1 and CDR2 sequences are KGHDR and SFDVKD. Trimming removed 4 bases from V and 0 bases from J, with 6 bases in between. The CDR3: CATSDPGSNQPQHF. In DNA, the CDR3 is TGTGCCACCAGTGACCCAGGTAGCAATCAGCCCCAGCATTTT.

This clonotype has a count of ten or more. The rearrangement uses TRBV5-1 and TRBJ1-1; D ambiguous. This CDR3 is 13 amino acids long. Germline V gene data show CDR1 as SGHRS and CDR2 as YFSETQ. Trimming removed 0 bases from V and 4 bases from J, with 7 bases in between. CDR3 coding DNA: TGCGCCAGCAGCTTGGACAGTCTCACTGAAGCTTTCTTT. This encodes CASSLDSLTEAFF. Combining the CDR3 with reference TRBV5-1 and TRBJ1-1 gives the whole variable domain KAGVTQTPRYLIKTRGQQVTLSCSPISGHRSVSWYQQTPGQGLQFLFEYFSETQRNKGNFPGRFSGRQFSNSRSEMNVSTLELGDSALYLCASSLDSLTEAFFGQGTRLTVV.

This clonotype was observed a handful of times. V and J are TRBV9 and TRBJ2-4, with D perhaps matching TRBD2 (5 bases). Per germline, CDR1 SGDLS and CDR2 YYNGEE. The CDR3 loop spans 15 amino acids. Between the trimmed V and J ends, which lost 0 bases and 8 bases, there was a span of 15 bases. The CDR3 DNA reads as TGTGCCAGCAGCGTAGGGAGGATCGGCCAAGACATTCAGTACTTC. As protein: CASSVGRIGQDIQYF.

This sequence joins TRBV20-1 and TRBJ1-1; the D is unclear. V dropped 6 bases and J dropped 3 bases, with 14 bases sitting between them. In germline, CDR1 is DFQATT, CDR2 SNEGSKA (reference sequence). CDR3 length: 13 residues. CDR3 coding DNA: TGCAGTGCCAAATCGTTGTCGGACACTGAAGCTTTCTTT. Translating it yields CSAKSLSDTEAFF.

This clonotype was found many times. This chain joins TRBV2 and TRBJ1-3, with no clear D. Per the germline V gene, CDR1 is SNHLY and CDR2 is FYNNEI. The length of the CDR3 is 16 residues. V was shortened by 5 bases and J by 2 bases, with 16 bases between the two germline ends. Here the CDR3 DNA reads TGTGCCAGCAGTTTAGACACTCCCTTCGCTGGAAACACCATATATTTT. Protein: CASSLDTPFAGNTIYF.